This is a list of T cell receptor beta chains from one sample in a study of T cell repertoires in cytomegalovirus infection. Each CDR3 protein is one row after TCRdb ran MiXCR on the reads. The data hold fewer than 300,000 distinct CDR3 sequences, with more than 20% observed a single time. The sequencing sample was made of PBMCs. These receptors were taken from a human donor in good health (CMV status not recorded). Some clones in this sample may be carry-over from other donors' samples. The CDR3 runs from the conserved cysteine through the conserved F or W. The D gene is left open where the match is weak. Expanded clones are given a class, and other clones once, few, many or no size at all.

DNA: TGTGCCAGCAGTGAAATACATGGATCCACTGAAGCTTTCTTT
CDR3: CASSEIHGSTEAFF
V: TRBV6-1
size: few
D: -
J: TRBJ1-1

DNA: TGTGCCAGCTCACCCGAGGGCACCGGGGAGCTGTTTTTT
CDR3: CASSPEGTGELFF
V: TRBV18
size: -
D: -
J: TRBJ2-2

DNA: TGTGCCAGCAGCCACCTAGCGGGGGGGCGCTTCGACGAGCAGTACTTC
CDR3: CASSHLAGGRFDEQYF
V: TRBV11-2
size: few
D: TRBD2
J: TRBJ2-7

DNA: TGTGCCACTTCAGGGATCGGCGAAAAACTGTTTTTT
CDR3: CATSGIGEKLFF
V: TRBV28
size: few
D: -
J: TRBJ1-4

DNA: TGTGCCAGCAGACCAGGCGACGGAAGCTCCTACGAGCAGTACTTC
CDR3: CASRPGDGSSYEQYF
V: TRBV28
size: few
D: -
J: TRBJ2-7

DNA: TGTGCCAGCAGCTTAGCCCGATATAGCGGAGCCTACAATGAGCAGTTCTTC
CDR3: CASSLARYSGAYNEQFF
V: TRBV7-2
size: many
D: -
J: TRBJ2-1

DNA: TGTGCCAGCAGATCCCAGGACAGTTACACAGATACGCAGTATTTT
CDR3: CASRSQDSYTDTQYF
V: TRBV6-6
size: many
D: -
J: TRBJ2-3

DNA: TGTGCCAGCAGTCCGAGCCTGATCTATGGCTACACCTTC
CDR3: CASSPSLIYGYTF
V: TRBV7-2
size: many
D: -
J: TRBJ1-2

DNA: TGTGCCAGCAGCCAAACAGGGGGAATTCATGGCTACACCTTC
CDR3: CASSQTGGIHGYTF
V: TRBV3-1
size: -
D: TRBD1
J: TRBJ1-2

DNA: TGTGCCAGCACTAGGGCCCCCTATCACACCATATATTTT
CDR3: CASTRAPYHTIYF
V: TRBV12-3/TRBV12-4
size: few
D: -
J: TRBJ1-3

DNA: TGTGCCAGCAGCCCCCCAGTGAACACTGAAGCTTTCTTT
CDR3: CASSPPVNTEAFF
V: TRBV7-8
size: many
D: -
J: TRBJ1-1

DNA: TGTGCCAGCAGCTTTCCAAGTGGTCCCCGGGATGGCTACACCTTC
CDR3: CASSFPSGPRDGYTF
V: TRBV7-2
size: many
D: -
J: TRBJ1-2

DNA: TGTGCCAGCAGCGAATACTCTGGGGCCAACGTCCTGACTTTC
CDR3: CASSEYSGANVLTF
V: TRBV7-2
size: many
D: -
J: TRBJ2-6

DNA: TGTGCCAGCAGCCAAGATCTAAGCGGGAGTGGCGACGAGCAGTACTTC
CDR3: CASSQDLSGSGDEQYF
V: TRBV14
size: -
D: TRBD2
J: TRBJ2-7

DNA: TGTGCCAGCAGCTTACGACCGACTGCCTACAATGAGCAGTTCTTC
CDR3: CASSLRPTAYNEQFF
V: TRBV7-2
size: many
D: -
J: TRBJ2-1

DNA: TGTGCCTCCACCGCCGGGACAGCGTACAATGAGCAGTTCTTC
CDR3: CASTAGTAYNEQFF
V: TRBV7-2
size: many
D: TRBD1
J: TRBJ2-1

DNA: TGTGCCAGCAGCCCCGGAGGGACTCCCTGGATCGAGCAGTACTTC
CDR3: CASSPGGTPWIEQYF
V: TRBV7-6
size: few
D: -
J: TRBJ2-7

DNA: TGTGCCAGCAGCCCACTAGCGGCTTTACAAGAGACCCAGTACTTC
CDR3: CASSPLAALQETQYF
V: TRBV7-9
size: many
D: TRBD2
J: TRBJ2-5

DNA: TGCGCCAGCAGCTTGGTCCAGGGATCCTACGAGCAGTACTTC
CDR3: CASSLVQGSYEQYF
V: TRBV5-1
size: few
D: -
J: TRBJ2-7

DNA: TGTGCCAGCAGTACGGGCGGCTTGGACACTGAAGCTTTCTTT
CDR3: CASSTGGLDTEAFF
V: TRBV28
size: -
D: -
J: TRBJ1-1

DNA: TGTGCCAGCAGCGAGGACGCCTTCTCTGGAAACACCATATATTTT
CDR3: CASSEDAFSGNTIYF
V: TRBV11-2
size: medium-sized
D: -
J: TRBJ1-3

DNA: TGTGCCACCAGTGATGATGAAGAGACCCAGTACTTC
CDR3: CATSDDEETQYF
V: TRBV24-1
size: -
D: -
J: TRBJ2-5

DNA: TGTGCCAGCAGCGTTAGCGGAACCACAGATACGCAGTATTTT
CDR3: CASSVSGTTDTQYF
V: TRBV7-2
size: many
D: -
J: TRBJ2-3

DNA: TGCAGCGTGGTCGCTTTAGGGGAGGGTCAGCCCCAGCATTTT
CDR3: CSVVALGEGQPQHF
V: TRBV29-1
size: few
D: -
J: TRBJ1-5

DNA: TGTGCCAGCAGCTCCCGGGGGGGTTTCTCCTACGAGCAGTACTTC
CDR3: CASSSRGGFSYEQYF
V: TRBV7-2
size: -
D: TRBD2
J: TRBJ2-7